This T cell receptor (beta chain) was captured in a study of tumor-infiltrating lymphocytes in glioblastoma multiforme. Study results and limitations: RNA-based TCR sequencing may distort clone frequencies, since cells carry unequal TCR transcript numbers. No surface-marker sorting into functional T cell subtypes was done.

Germline assignment: CDR1 SQVTM and CDR2 ANQGSEA. V trimming: 6 bases; J trimming: 8 bases; junction bases outside the gene matches: 14. The CDR3 runs to 14 residues. TCR beta libraries were built from RNA through three nested multiplex PCR rounds using modified ARM-PCR. TCRB cDNA was made from around 0.5 ug total RNA. TCRdb reprocessed the multiplex PCR reads with MiXCR, giving one entry per CDR3 protein. This sample has fewer than 40,000 distinct CDR3 sequences, with about 64% found just once. On this clonotype itself: Its cognate antigen is unknown.

V usage is TRBV29-1 and J usage is TRBJ1-2; TRBD1 matches at 8 bases. This clonotype originated in a male donor with glioblastoma. The sequencing input was brain tumor tissue. This CDR3 is CSVAGTGGDNGYTF. The DNA of the CDR3 is TGCAGCGTGGCCGGAACAGGGGGGGACAACGGCTACACCTTC.